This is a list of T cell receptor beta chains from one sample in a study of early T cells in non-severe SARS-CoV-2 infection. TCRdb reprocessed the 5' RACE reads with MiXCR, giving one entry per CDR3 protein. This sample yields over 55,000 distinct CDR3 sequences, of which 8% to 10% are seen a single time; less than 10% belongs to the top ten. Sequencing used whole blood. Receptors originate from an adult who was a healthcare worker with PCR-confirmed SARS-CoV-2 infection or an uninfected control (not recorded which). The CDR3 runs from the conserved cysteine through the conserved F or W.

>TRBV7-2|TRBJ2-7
CASTHRDRENEQYF
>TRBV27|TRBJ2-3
CASRKLAGDVLADTQYF
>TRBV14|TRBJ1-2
CASSRLGQVYGYTF
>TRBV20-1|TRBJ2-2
CSARDGGGRTGELFF
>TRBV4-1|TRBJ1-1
CASTGWREGTEAFF
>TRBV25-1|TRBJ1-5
CASSMGDQPQHF
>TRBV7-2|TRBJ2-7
CASSFSSGDPYEQYF
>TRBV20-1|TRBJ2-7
CSASSRLIGGDLISYEQYF
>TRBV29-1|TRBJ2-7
CSVVGTSSAEQYF
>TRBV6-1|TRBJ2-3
CASSDARGPTNTQYF
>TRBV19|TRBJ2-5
CASSNRDRVWQETQYF
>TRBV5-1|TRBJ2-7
CASSLEGTSYEQYF
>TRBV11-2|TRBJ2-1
CASSTGGYNEQFF
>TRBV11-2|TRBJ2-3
CASSTLASGSRADTQYF
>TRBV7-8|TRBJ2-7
CASSPHPGGLKNEQYF
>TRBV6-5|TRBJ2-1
CASRGRERASFDEQFF
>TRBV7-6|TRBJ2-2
CASSSRGTGELFF
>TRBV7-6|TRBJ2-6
CASSSFRDRGLSGANVLTF
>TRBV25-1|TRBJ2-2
CASSGRIQGAGELFF
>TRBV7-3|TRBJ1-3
CASSQGQGSGNTIYF
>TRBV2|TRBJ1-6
CASRSDGSRSYNSPLHF
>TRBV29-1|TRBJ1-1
CSVGARQNTEAFF
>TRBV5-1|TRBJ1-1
CASSAVSGRGLNTEAFF